The present T cell receptor beta chain was sequenced within a study of T cell changes during pregnancy in multiple sclerosis. Germline V gene lookup returns CDR1 MDHEN and CDR2 SYDVKM. The CDR3 consists of 14 residues. V gave up 6 bases and J gave up 2 bases; unmatched junction bases: 6. Clones were sequenced by immunoSEQ multiplex PCR, and TCRdb holds only the in-frame ones, with some missing. The data show 50,000 to 65,000 clones, approximately 93% seen once. The sample consisted of CD8+ T cells from peripheral blood mononuclear cells, taken in the second trimester of pregnancy. The chain employs TRBV28 and TRBJ2-5, with 7 bases lining up with TRBD1. The TCR originated in a female donor with multiple sclerosis, enrolled in a pregnancy study. CDR3 loop: CASRETGEQETQYF. In DNA, the CDR3 is TGTGCCAGCAGGGAAACAGGGGAGCAAGAGACCCAGTACTTC.